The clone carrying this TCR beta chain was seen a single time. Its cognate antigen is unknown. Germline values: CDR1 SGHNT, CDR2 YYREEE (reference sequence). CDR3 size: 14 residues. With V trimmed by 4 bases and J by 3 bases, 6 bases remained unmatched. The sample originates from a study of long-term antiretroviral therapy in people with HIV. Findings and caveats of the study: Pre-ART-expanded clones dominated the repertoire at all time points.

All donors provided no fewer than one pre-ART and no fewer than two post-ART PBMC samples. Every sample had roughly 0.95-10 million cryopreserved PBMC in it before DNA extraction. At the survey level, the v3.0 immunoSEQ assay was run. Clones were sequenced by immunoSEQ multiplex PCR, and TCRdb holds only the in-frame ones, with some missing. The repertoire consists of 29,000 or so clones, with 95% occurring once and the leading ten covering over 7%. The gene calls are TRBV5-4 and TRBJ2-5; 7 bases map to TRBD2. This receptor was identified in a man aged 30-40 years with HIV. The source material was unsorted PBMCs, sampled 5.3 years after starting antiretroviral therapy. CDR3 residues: CASSASGTKETQYF. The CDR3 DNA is TGTGCCAGCAGCGCGTCCGGGACTAAAGAGACCCAGTACTTC.